This T cell receptor beta chain was sequenced for a study of T cells after yellow fever vaccination. Whole-study context: Each low-cell-number fraction was prepared by means of SMART-Seq v4 Ultra Low Input.

Findings of the study overall: Clones from primary vaccination mostly reappeared after the booster (96% CD4, around 90% CD8). Any FACS-sorted repertoire could hold abundant clonotypes that contaminate it from the bulk population. Clonotype sharing between CD4 and CD8 compartments was small.

TCRdb re-analysed the 5' RACE reads in MiXCR, keeping a single row per CDR3 protein. The repertoire holds about 120,000 distinct CDR3 sequences, with about 8.2% as singletons. Comment on this clonotype: The antigen is undetermined.

Sequences were derived from CD8+ T cells sorted from PBMCs, sampled on the day of the yellow fever booster vaccination. This clonotype was obtained from a young man who received the YFV17D yellow fever vaccine.

The CDR3 nucleotides are TGTGCCAGCAGCCTACGGACTAGCGGGGGAATGGAGACCCAGTACTTC. Protein sequence: CASSLRTSGGMETQYF. V usage is TRBV11-2 and J usage is TRBJ2-5; 13 bases agree with TRBD2. V gave up 5 bases and J gave up 5 bases; unmatched junction bases: 8. The germline CDR1 and CDR2 sequences are SGHAT and FQNNGV. The CDR3 has 16 amino acids. The full variable domain, rest sourced from reference TRBV11-2 and TRBJ2-5, is EAGVAQSPRYKIIEKRQSVAFWCNPISGHATLYWYQQILGQGPKLLIQFQNNGVVDDSQLPKDRFSAERLKGVDSTLKIQPAKLEDSAVYLCASSLRTSGGMETQYFGPGTRLLVL.